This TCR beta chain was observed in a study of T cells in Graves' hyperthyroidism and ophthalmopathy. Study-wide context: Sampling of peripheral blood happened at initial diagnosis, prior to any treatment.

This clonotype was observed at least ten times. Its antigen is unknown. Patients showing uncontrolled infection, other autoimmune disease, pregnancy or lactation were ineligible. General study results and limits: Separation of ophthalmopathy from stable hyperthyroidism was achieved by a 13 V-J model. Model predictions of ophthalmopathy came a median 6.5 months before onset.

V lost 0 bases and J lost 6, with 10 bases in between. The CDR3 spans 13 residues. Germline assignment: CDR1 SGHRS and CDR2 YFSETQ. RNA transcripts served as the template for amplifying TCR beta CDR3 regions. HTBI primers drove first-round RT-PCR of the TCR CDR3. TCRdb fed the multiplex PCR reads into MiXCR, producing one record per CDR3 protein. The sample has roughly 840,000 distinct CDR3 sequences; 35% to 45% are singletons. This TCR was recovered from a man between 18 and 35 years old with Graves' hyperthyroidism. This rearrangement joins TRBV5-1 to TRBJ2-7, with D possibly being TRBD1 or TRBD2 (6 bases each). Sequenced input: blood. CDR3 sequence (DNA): TGCGCCAGCAGCTTGGAGAAGGGGGGCGAGCAGTACTTC. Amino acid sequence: CASSLEKGGEQYF.